These 31 T cell receptor beta chains originate from one sample sequenced in a study of blood T cell repertoires in COVID-19. Some clones are missing from TCRdb's copy, which holds only in-frame ones; the method was immunoSEQ multiplex PCR. The table lists more than 70,000 clones, approximately 90% of them singletons. Sequencing was performed on peripheral blood. The receptors originated from a middle-aged man with acute or convalescent COVID-19.

The rearrangement links TRBV7-2 to TRBJ2-3; 12 nucleotides line up with TRBD2. The CDR3 consists of 16 residues. CDR1 and CDR2 from the germline V gene are SGHTA and FQGNSA. Germline trimming cut 5 bases from V and 9 bases from J; bases unmatched to any gene: 12. The CDR3 coding sequence is TGTGCCAGCAGCCCCTCTAGCGGGGGGGGGTTGGGAACGCAGTATTTT. It translates to CASSPSSGGGLGTQYF.

The rearrangement joins TRBV5-1 to TRBJ2-5, with TRBD2 identical over 7 bases. Germline CDR1 is SGHRS and CDR2 is YFSETQ. The CDR3 covers 14 residues. J gave up 2 bases and V 0 bases, and 1 base lay outside the gene matches. In DNA, the CDR3 is TGCGCCAGCAGCTTGGGGCGGGGGCAAGAGACCCAGTACTTC. This translates into CASSLGRGQETQYF.

The sample holds a few counts of this clone. This chain links TRBV30 with TRBJ2-7; TRBD1 aligns across 9 bases. V lost 5 bases to trimming and J lost 5 bases; unmatched junction nucleotides: 7. Germline-derived CDR1 and CDR2 are GTSNPN and SVGIG (reference sequence). This CDR3 spans 13 amino acids. CDR3 sequence: CAWGGQGIHEQYF. CDR3 sequence (DNA): TGTGCCTGGGGAGGACAGGGGATCCACGAGCAGTACTTC.

CDR3 bases: TGTGCCAGCAGCTTCCCCGGGTCCGGGGAGCTGTTTTTT. It specifies CASSFPGSGELFF. The V and J genes are TRBV9 and TRBJ2-2; D not resolved. The ends were cut back, 4 bases at V and 6 bases at J, with 10 bases in the middle. Germline CDR1 reads SGDLS; CDR2 reads YYNGEE. The CDR3 is made up of 13 amino acids.

The chain is built from TRBV30 and TRBJ1-5; D is unclear. The V gene lost 0 bases and the J gene lost 4 bases, with 13 bases spanning the gap. This CDR3 has 15 residues. Germline CDR1 reads GTSNPN; CDR2 reads SVGIG (reference sequence). CDR3 protein: CAWSVSVPGNQPQHF. CDR3 nucleotides: TGTGCCTGGAGTGTATCAGTCCCGGGGAATCAGCCCCAGCATTTT. The full variable domain, rest sourced from reference TRBV30 and TRBJ1-5, is SQTIHQWPATLVQPVGSPLSLECTVEGTSNPNLYWYRQAAGRGLQLLFYSVGIGQISSEVPQNLSASRPQDRQFILSSKKLLLSDSGFYLCAWSVSVPGNQPQHFGDGTRLSIL.

This chain joins TRBV19 and TRBJ1-2; TRBD1 agrees at 7 bases. V lost 1 base, J lost 4 bases, and 9 bases stayed unmatched. Germline-derived CDR1 and CDR2 are LNHDA and SQIVND (reference sequence). This CDR3 is built from 16 residues. DNA of the CDR3: TGTGCCAGTAGTATAGCAACGAGAGGGGGCGGCTATGGCTACACCTTC. Translation: CASSIATRGGGYGYTF.

This clone appeared a single time. The chain employs TRBV29-1 and TRBJ2-2; 7 positions agree with TRBD1. Trimming at V came to 6 bases and at J to 2 bases, leaving 6 bases not matched to a gene. The CDR3 length is 14 residues. Per germline, CDR1 SQVTM and CDR2 ANQGSEA. CDR3 sequence reads: CSVHRGSNTGELFF. In DNA form, the CDR3 reads TGCAGCGTCCACAGGGGTTCTAACACCGGGGAGCTGTTTTTT.

This chain joins TRBV2 and TRBJ1-6; TRBD1 matches 8 bases. This CDR3 contains 18 residues. Germline V CDR1 and CDR2: SNHLY, FYNNEI. V shed 4 bases, J shed 0 bases, and the junction held 8 bases outside the gene matches. CDR3 loop: CASSGRTGIRSYNSPLHF. The CDR3 DNA reads TGTGCCAGCAGTGGGCGGACAGGGATTCGCTCCTATAATTCACCCCTCCACTTT.

The V and J genes are TRBV30 and TRBJ2-1; possible D gene TRBD1, 7 bases. Germline V gene data show CDR1 as GTSNPN and CDR2 as SVGIG (reference sequence). CDR3 length: 12 amino acids. Trimming left V 2 bases short and J 6 bases short, with 8 bases between. This chain's CDR3 is CAWSQGGNEQFF. Written as DNA, the CDR3 is TGTGCCTGGAGTCAGGGGGGCAATGAGCAGTTCTTC. Drawing the rest from reference TRBV30 and TRBJ2-1, the complete variable domain is SQTIHQWPATLVQPVGSPLSLECTVEGTSNPNLYWYRQAAGRGLQLLFYSVGIGQISSEVPQNLSASRPQDRQFILSSKKLLLSDSGFYLCAWSQGGNEQFFGPGTRLTVL.

This sequence joins TRBV10-3 and TRBJ2-5; D is perhaps TRBD2 (6 bases). Trimming pared 10 bases from V and 1 base from J, leaving 16 bases between. CDR1 ENHRY and CDR2 SYGVKD come from the germline V gene. This CDR3 has 14 residues. CDR3 loop: CATSGRSPQETQYF. For the CDR3, the DNA is TGTGCCACTTCAGGGAGGTCACCCCAAGAGACCCAGTACTTC.

The chain employs TRBV20-1 and TRBJ2-3; the D gene is possibly TRBD1 (7 bases). The CDR3 totals 12 residues. CDR1 and CDR2 from the germline V gene are DFQATT and SNEGSKA (reference sequence). Trimming removed 3 bases at V and 10 bases at J, with 14 bases between. CDR3 in DNA: TGCAGTGCTAGTCTCCCCAGGGGGGCGCAGTATTTT. This codes for CSASLPRGAQYF.

The chain uses TRBV5-8 and TRBJ2-5; TRBD2 is a possible D gene (5 bases). Germline CDR1 reads SGHTS; CDR2 reads YDEGEE. V shed 0 bases and J shed 3 bases, with 15 bases lying between them. CDR3 length: 16 residues. The CDR3 reads CASSLAVDWRKETQYF. The DNA for the CDR3 is TGTGCCAGCAGCTTGGCCGTAGACTGGAGGAAAGAGACCCAGTACTTC.

The genes are TRBV4-1 and TRBJ1-1; weak D call: TRBD1 (5 bases). Germline CDR1 is MGHRA and CDR2 is YSYEKL. Trimming removed 2 bases at V and 4 bases at J, with 17 bases between. CDR3 length equals 16 residues. The CDR3 DNA reads TGCGCCAGCAGCCAATCGGCGAGTCGGGGGGGCACTGAAGCTTTCTTT. This encodes CASSQSASRGGTEAFF.

The chain joins TRBV6-5 to TRBJ2-7; 7 bases align to TRBD2. J lost 2 bases, V lost 5 bases, and 6 bases had no gene match. The V gene's germline CDR1 is MNHEY and CDR2 SVGAGI. There are 14 residues in the CDR3. CDR3 in amino acids: CASSREGIPYEQYF. The CDR3 region has the DNA TGTGCCAGCAGTAGGGAGGGAATTCCCTACGAGCAGTACTTC.

CDR3 region: CASKGWANTEAFF. The CDR3 DNA sequence: TGTGCCAGCAAGGGGTGGGCAAACACTGAAGCTTTCTTT. The rearrangement links TRBV6-5 to TRBJ1-1, with D possibly matching TRBD1 (5 bases). Germline loops: CDR1 MNHEY, CDR2 SVGAGI. The CDR3 is 13 residues long. Trimming stripped 7 bases from V and 2 bases from J, with 11 bases between.

The chain carries TRBV19 and TRBJ2-6; 8 nucleotides match TRBD1. V lost 9 bases to trimming and J lost 0 bases; unmatched junction nucleotides: 13. This CDR3 is 18 amino acids long. CDR1 and CDR2 from the germline V gene are LNHDA and SQIVND (reference sequence). The CDR3 here is CASRTPGQADSGANVLTF. For the CDR3, the DNA is TGTGCCAGCAGGACACCGGGACAGGCGGACTCTGGGGCCAACGTCCTGACTTTC.

The rearrangement joins TRBV13 to TRBJ1-4; 7 bases are shared with TRBD1. The CDR3 is made up of 16 amino acids. Trimming took 4 bases from V and 6 from J; bases not matched to a gene: 11. CDR1 PRHDT and CDR2 FYEKMQ come from the germline V gene (reference sequence). The CDR3 DNA sequence: TGTGCCAGCAGCTCGACTGTTACAGGGGAGTATGAAAAACTGTTTTTT. Amino acid sequence: CASSSTVTGEYEKLFF.

The chain is built from TRBV6-1 and TRBJ1-5; unclear D gene. This CDR3 is built from 16 residues. The V gene lost 3 bases and the J gene lost 7 bases, with 19 bases spanning the gap. Germline V CDR1 and CDR2: MNHNS, SASEGT. The CDR3 region has the DNA TGTGCCAGCAGTGAGGTCCACGGGAACGATCGGCAGCCCCAGCATTTT. Amino acids: CASSEVHGNDRQPQHF.

The chain couples TRBV30 to TRBJ1-2, with D possibly matching TRBD1 (6 bases). CDR1 and CDR2 (germline): GTSNPN, SVGIG (reference sequence). The CDR3 loop spans 12 amino acids. Trimming removed 3 bases from V and 8 bases from J, with 13 bases in between. The CDR3 DNA is TGTGCCTGGAGCAGTCAGGGGTACGGCTACACCTTC. It translates to CAWSSQGYGYTF.

The rearrangement uses TRBV6-2 or TRBV6-3 and TRBJ1-1; D is uncertain. V lost 2 bases, J lost 1 base, and 8 bases lay in between. Germline V CDR1 and CDR2: MNHEY, SVGEGT. The length of the CDR3 is 14 residues. The CDR3 nucleotides read TGTGCCAGCAGTTACGCAGGATCGAACACTGAAGCTTTCTTT. This codes for CASSYAGSNTEAFF.

V is TRBV10-3 and J is TRBJ2-2; D ambiguous. CDR1 ENHRY and CDR2 SYGVKD come from the germline V gene. Trimming left V 7 bases short and J 1 base short, with 4 bases between. This CDR3 spans 12 amino acids. Here the CDR3 reads CAITGNTGELFF. The CDR3 DNA sequence: TGTGCCATCACAGGGAACACCGGGGAGCTGTTTTTT.

The chain recombines TRBV6-5 with TRBJ1-1; D remains unclear. Looked up from germline, CDR1 is MNHEY and CDR2 is SVGAGI. Trimming took off 7 bases at V and 0 bases at J, with 12 bases between the two ends. This CDR3 contains 14 residues. CDR3 bases: TGTGCCAGCACTCAGAAGTTCATGAACACTGAAGCTTTCTTT. Its protein product is CASTQKFMNTEAFF.

The chain employs TRBV9 and TRBJ2-1; no firm D call. CDR3 length: 15 residues. Per germline, CDR1 SGDLS and CDR2 YYNGEE. V dropped 0 bases and J dropped 2 bases, with 9 bases sitting between them. The chain's CDR3 is CASSVETNPYNEQFF. DNA of the CDR3: TGTGCCAGCAGCGTAGAGACAAATCCCTACAATGAGCAGTTCTTC. The full variable domain, rest sourced from reference TRBV9 and TRBJ2-1, is DSGVTQTPKHLITATGQRVTLRCSPRSGDLSVYWYQQSLDQGLQFLIQYYNGEERAKGNILERFSAQQFPDLHSELNLSSLELGDSALYFCASSVETNPYNEQFFGPGTRLTVL.

V is TRBV7-9 and J is TRBJ1-6; D is uncertain. From germline, CDR1 is SEHNR and CDR2 FQNEAQ (reference sequence). V was pared by 4 bases and J by 9 bases, with 19 bases between. The CDR3 contains 16 residues. CDR3 nucleotide sequence: TGTGCCAGCAGCTCCCCCGGGGATATTCTGGGTTCACCCCTCCACTTT. Protein product: CASSSPGDILGSPLHF.

The rearrangement uses TRBV30 and TRBJ2-7; perhaps TRBD1 as D (5 bases). CDR1 and CDR2 from the germline V gene are GTSNPN and SVGIG (reference sequence). V gave up 2 bases and J gave up 4 bases, with 6 bases separating them. The CDR3 covers 11 residues. The CDR3 reads CAWSSGYEQYF. CDR3 in DNA: TGTGCCTGGAGTTCAGGGTACGAGCAGTACTTC.

This clone was detected only once. V gene TRBV5-1 combines with J gene TRBJ2-7; the D is unclear. V lost 4 bases and J 2 bases, leaving 13 bases between the germline ends. Per the germline V gene, CDR1 is SGHRS and CDR2 is YFSETQ. There are 14 residues in the CDR3. The CDR3 DNA reads TGCGCCAGCAGCCCTCCCGAAGCTCCCTACGAGCAGTACTTC. Translated, it gives CASSPPEAPYEQYF.

The chain combines TRBV6-1 with TRBJ2-2; weak D call: TRBD1 (7 bases). The germline V gene has CDR1 MNHNS and CDR2 SASEGT. CDR3 length equals 18 residues. V was shortened by 2 bases and J by 4 bases, with 20 bases between the two germline ends. The CDR3: CASSESRRSGGRTGELFF. The CDR3, as DNA: TGTGCCAGCAGTGAATCACGGCGGTCAGGGGGGCGCACCGGGGAGCTGTTTTTT.

This clone came up a few times. This chain links TRBV3-1 (or the pseudogene TRBV3-2) with TRBJ1-1; D is unresolved. Trimming removed 4 bases from V and 4 bases from J, with 16 bases in between. The CDR3 covers 15 residues. In germline, CDR1 is LGHDT, CDR2 YNNKEL (reference sequence). The CDR3 is CASSPNRHLSTEAFF. The DNA of the CDR3 is TGTGCCAGCAGCCCCAACAGACACCTTTCCACTGAAGCTTTCTTT.

The V and J genes are TRBV6-5 and TRBJ1-2; no clear D gene. This CDR3 is built from 15 residues. With 0 bases removed from V and 4 bases from J, the gap between germline ends came to 12 bases. Germline CDR1 MNHEY, CDR2 SVGAGI. In DNA form, the CDR3 reads TGTGCCAGCAGTTACTCGAATGTCGGTTTCTATGGCTACACCTTC. Amino acids: CASSYSNVGFYGYTF.

The V gene is TRBV19, the J gene TRBJ1-1, with 7 bases aligning to TRBD1. Trimming took 11 bases from V and 1 from J; bases not matched to a gene: 10. This CDR3 spans 14 amino acids. CDR1 and CDR2 (germline): LNHDA, SQIVND (reference sequence). CDR3 sequence reads: CACETGTANTEAFF. The CDR3 bases are TGTGCCTGCGAAACGGGGACAGCGAACACTGAAGCTTTCTTT. Drawing the rest from reference TRBV19 and TRBJ1-1, the complete variable domain is DGGITQSPKYLFRKEGQNVTLSCEQNLNHDAMYWYRQDPGQGLRLIYYSQIVNDFQKGDIAEGYSVSREKKESFPLTVTSAQKNPTAFYLCACETGTANTEAFFGQGTRLTVV.

This clone was counted once. Other DNA sequences in the sample encode the same CDR3. This chain joins TRBV30 and TRBJ2-7; the match to TRBD2 covers 7 bases. J lost 4 bases, V lost 1 base, and 1 base had no gene match. Germline values: CDR1 GTSNPN, CDR2 SVGIG (reference sequence). The CDR3 covers 12 residues. The CDR3 region is CAWSGGGYEQYF. CDR3 DNA sequence: TGTGCCTGGAGTGGGGGGGGGTACGAGCAGTACTTC.